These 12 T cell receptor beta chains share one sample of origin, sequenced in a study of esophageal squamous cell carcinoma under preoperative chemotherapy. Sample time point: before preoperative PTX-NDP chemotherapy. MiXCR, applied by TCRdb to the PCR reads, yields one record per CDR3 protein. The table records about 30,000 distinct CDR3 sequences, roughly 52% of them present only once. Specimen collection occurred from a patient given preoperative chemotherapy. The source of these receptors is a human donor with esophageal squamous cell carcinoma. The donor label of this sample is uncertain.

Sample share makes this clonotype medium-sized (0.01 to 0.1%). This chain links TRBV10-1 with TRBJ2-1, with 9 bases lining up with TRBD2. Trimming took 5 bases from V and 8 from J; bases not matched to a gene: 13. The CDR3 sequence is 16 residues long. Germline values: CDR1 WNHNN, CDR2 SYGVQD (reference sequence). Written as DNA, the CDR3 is TGCGCCAGCAGTTTCGGTACGATAGCGGGAGTGTATGAGCAGTTCTTC. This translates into CASSFGTIAGVYEQFF.

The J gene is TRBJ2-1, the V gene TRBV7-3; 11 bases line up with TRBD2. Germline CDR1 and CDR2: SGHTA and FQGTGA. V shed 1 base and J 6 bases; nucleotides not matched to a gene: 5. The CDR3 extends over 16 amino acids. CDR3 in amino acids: CASSLSPSGRFNEQFF. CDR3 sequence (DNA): TGTGCCAGCAGCTTAAGTCCTAGCGGGAGGTTCAATGAGCAGTTCTTC.

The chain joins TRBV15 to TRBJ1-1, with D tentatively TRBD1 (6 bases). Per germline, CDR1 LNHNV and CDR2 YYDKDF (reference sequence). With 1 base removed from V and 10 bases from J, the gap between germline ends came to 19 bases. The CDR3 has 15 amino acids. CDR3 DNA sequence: TGTGCCACCAGCAGAGGGAAGTGGCAGGGGAATTCAGCTTTCTTT. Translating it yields CATSRGKWQGNSAFF.

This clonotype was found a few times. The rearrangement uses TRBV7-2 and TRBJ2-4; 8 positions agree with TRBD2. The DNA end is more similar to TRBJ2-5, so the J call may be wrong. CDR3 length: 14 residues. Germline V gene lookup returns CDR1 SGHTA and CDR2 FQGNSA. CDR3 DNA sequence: TGTGCCGGGAGCGGGGGCGGGGAACGAGAGACCCAGTACTTC. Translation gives CAGSGGGERETQYF.

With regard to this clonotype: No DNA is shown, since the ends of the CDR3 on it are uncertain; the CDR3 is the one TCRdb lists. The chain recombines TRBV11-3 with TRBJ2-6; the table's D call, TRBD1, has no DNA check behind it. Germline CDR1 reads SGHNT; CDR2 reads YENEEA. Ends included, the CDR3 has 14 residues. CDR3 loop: CASSFGQGAETLYF.

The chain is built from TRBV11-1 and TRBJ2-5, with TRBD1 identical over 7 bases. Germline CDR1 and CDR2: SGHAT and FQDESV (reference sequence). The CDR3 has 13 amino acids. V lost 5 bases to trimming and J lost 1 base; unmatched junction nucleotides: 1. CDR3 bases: TGTGCCAGCAGCGGACAGGTCCAAGAGACCCAGTACTTC. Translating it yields CASSGQVQETQYF.

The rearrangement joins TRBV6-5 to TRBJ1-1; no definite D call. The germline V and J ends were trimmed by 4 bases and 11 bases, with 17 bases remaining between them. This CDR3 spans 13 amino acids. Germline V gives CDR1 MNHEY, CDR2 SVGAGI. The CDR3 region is CASSSGSELLAFF. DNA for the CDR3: TGTGCCAGCAGTTCTGGCAGCGAGCTCCTGGCTTTCTTT.

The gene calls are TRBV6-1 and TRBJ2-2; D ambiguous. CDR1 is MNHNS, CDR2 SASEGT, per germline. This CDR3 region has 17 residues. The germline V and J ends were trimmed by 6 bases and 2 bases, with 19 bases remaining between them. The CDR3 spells CASRGLVATGNTGELFF. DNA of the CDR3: TGTGCCAGCAGGGGCCTGGTCGCGACTGGAAACACCGGGGAGCTGTTTTTT.

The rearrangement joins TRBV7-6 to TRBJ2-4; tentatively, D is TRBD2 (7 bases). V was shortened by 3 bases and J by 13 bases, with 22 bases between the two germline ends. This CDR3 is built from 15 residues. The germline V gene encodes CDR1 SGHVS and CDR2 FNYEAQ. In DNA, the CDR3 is TGTGCCAGCAGCTTGGGGGGGCGTGACCAAGACACCCAGTACTTC. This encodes CASSLGGRDQDTQYF. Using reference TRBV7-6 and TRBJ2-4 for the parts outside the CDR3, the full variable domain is GAGVSQSPRYKVTKRGQDVALRCDPISGHVSLYWYRQALGQGPEFLTYFNYEAQQDKSGLPNDRFSAERPEGSISTLTIQRTEQRDSAMYRCASSLGGRDQDTQYFGAGTRLSVL.

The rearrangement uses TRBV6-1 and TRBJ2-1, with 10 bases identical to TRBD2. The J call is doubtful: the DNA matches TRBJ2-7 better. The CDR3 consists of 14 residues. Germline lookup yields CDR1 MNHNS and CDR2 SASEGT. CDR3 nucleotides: TGTGCCAGCACTCCTAGCGGGAGTTCCTACGAGCAGTACTTC. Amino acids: CASTPSGSSYEQYF.

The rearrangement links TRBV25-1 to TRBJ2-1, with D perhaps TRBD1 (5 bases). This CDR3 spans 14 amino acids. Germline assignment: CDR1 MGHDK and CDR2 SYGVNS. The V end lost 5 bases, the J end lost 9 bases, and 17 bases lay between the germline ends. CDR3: CASSPQYRGSEQFF. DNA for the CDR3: TGTGCCAGCAGTCCACAGTATAGGGGTAGTGAGCAGTTCTTC.

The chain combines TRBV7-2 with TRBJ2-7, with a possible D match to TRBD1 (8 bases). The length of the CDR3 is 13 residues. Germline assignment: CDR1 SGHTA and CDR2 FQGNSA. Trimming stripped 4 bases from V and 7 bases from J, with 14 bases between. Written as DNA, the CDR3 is TGTGCCAGCAGCTCCACAGGGGGGGGGGAGCAGTACTTC. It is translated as CASSSTGGGEQYF.